Listed below are T cell receptor beta chains from one sample, sequenced in a study of PD-L1 blockade in urothelial cancer. Some clones are missing from TCRdb's copy, which holds only in-frame ones; the method was immunoSEQ multiplex PCR. The sample shows about 49,000 clones, around 79% of them seen only once. The material was PBMCs, obtained around atezolizumab (anti-PD-L1) treatment. The receptor set was obtained from a man in his 70s with urothelial cancer. The CDR3 runs from the conserved cysteine through the conserved F or W. D genes are given only for firm matches. The size field is filled for only some rows; it gives once, few, many or a size class.

TRBD1	TRBV10-3	-	TRBJ2-7	15	TGTGCCATCAGTACGGGACAGGGTGGTTCCTACGAGCAGTACTTC	CAISTGQGGSYEQYF
TRBD2	TRBV5-1	-	TRBJ2-3	15	TGCGCCAGCAGCGTCACTAGCGGGAGTGGAGATACGCAGTATTTT	CASSVTSGSGDTQYF
TRBD2	TRBV6-1	-	TRBJ2-1	12	TGTGCCAGCTGGGGACTAGCTTACGAGCAGTTCTTC	CASWGLAYEQFF
TRBD1	TRBV5-4	few	TRBJ2-7	14	TGTGCCAGCAGCTGGGGGACAGGGAGCTACGAGCAGTACTTC	CASSWGTGSYEQYF
TRBD2	TRBV6-4	once	TRBJ2-1	17	TGTGCCAGCAGTGAAACCTGGACTAGCGGGAGGTTGGATGAGCAGTTCTTC	CASSETWTSGRLDEQFF
TRBD2	TRBV4-1	once	TRBJ2-5	16	TGCGCCAGCAGCCAAGATTCGGGAGGGCCGGGAGAGACCCAGTACTTC	CASSQDSGGPGETQYF
-	TRBV9	-	TRBJ2-3	16	TGTGCCAGCAGCGCTCGTAGTATTTCTAGCACAGATACGCAGTATTTT	CASSARSISSTDTQYF
TRBD1	TRBV2	-	TRBJ2-3	14	TGTGCCAGCAGGAGGGACAGGGGCGCAGATACGCAGTATTTT	CASRRDRGADTQYF
-	TRBV5-6	few	TRBJ1-4	13	TGTGCCAGCAGCAGACAGGTGAATGAAAAACTGTTTTTT	CASSRQVNEKLFF
-	TRBV2	-	TRBJ2-2	16	TGTGCCAGCAGGGTCAGCGGGCAGTGGGACACCGGGGAGCTGTTTTTT	CASRVSGQWDTGELFF
-	TRBV28	-	TRBJ1-1	13	TGTGCCAGCAGCCTGCCCCCTCACAGGGCCGCTTTCTTT	CASSLPPHRAAFF